The TCR beta chain under discussion was sequenced for a study of T cell changes during pregnancy in multiple sclerosis. Measured with immunoSEQ multiplex PCR; TCRdb has only the in-frame clones, and not every one. The repertoire has around 40,000 clones, roughly nine tenths of them found once; the top ten carry 0.47%. V lost 1 base and J lost 4, with 12 bases in between. The CDR3 sequence is 15 residues long. CDR1 and CDR2 (germline): LGHNT, FRNRAP. The chain joins TRBV12-5 to TRBJ2-3; perhaps TRBD1 as D (6 bases). This clonotype was obtained from a female donor in good health, enrolled as a control in a pregnancy study. Sequencing was performed on CD4+ T cells from peripheral blood mononuclear cells, taken in the first trimester of pregnancy. This chain's CDR3 is CASGLGDTMADTQYF. The CDR3 DNA sequence: TGTGCTAGTGGTTTGGGGGACACCATGGCAGATACGCAGTATTTT.